This TCR beta chain originates from a study of blood T cell repertoires in COVID-19. Study-wide background: Both acute and convalescent COVID-19 samples were obtained from the United States, Italy and Spain.

Using immunoSEQ multiplex PCR, the repertoire was profiled, and TCRdb retains in-frame clones only, with some absent. The table lists about 180,000 clones, roughly three quarters of them singletons. Unmatched junction bases numbered 5, after V lost 4 bases and J lost 3 bases. Germline CDR1 SNHLY, CDR2 FYNNEI. This CDR3 has 15 amino acids. The chain combines TRBV2 with TRBJ2-4; 8 bases align to TRBD2. The sample comprised peripheral blood. The receptor was isolated from a woman of 80 years or more with COVID-19, enrolled during active disease. DNA of the CDR3: TGTGCCAGCAGTGCCATTACTAGCGGCAAAAACATTCAGTACTTC. Protein: CASSAITSGKNIQYF.